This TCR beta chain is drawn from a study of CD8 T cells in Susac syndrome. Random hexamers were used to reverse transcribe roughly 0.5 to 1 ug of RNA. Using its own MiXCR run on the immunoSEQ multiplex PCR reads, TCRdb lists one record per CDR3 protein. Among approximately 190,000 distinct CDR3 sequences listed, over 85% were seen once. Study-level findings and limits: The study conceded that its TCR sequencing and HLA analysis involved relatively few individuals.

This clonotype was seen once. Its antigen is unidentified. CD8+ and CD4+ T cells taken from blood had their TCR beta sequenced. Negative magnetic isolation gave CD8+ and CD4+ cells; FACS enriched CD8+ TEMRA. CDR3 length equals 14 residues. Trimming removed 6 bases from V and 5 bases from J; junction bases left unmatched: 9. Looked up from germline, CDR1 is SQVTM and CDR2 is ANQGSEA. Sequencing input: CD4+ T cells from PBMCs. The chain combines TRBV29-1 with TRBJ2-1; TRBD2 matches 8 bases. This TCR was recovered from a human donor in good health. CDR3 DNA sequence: TGCAGCGTCGGGGGGGGGCTGGGGAACAATGAGCAGTTCTTC. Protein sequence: CSVGGGLGNNEQFF.